Listed below are T cell receptor beta chains from one sample, sequenced in a study of T cell responses to AZD1222 COVID-19 vaccine. Assay used: immunoSEQ multiplex PCR; TCRdb lists only in-frame clones, some missing. The table includes 110,000 to 150,000 clones, around 90% detected once. The input for sequencing was peripheral blood, taken on day 0 of AZD1222 vaccination. The receptor set was obtained from an adult in good health. Both conserved end residues are part of each CDR3. The order of the fields is V gene, J gene, clone size, D gene, CDR3 protein. The D gene is left open where the match is weak. Expanded clones are given a class, and other clones once, few, many or no size at all.

V gene: TRBV6-1; J gene: TRBJ1-3; clone size: NA; D gene: NA; CDR3 protein: CASSEGIYSGNTIYF
V gene: TRBV19; J gene: TRBJ1-3; clone size: NA; D gene: NA; CDR3 protein: CATRTTGYGNTIYF
V gene: TRBV4-3; J gene: TRBJ2-1; clone size: NA; D gene: NA; CDR3 protein: CASSQDLAPSDEQFF
V gene: TRBV5-4; J gene: TRBJ2-4; clone size: NA; D gene: TRBD1; CDR3 protein: CASSGTGWNIQYF
V gene: TRBV12-3/TRBV12-4; J gene: TRBJ1-1; clone size: NA; D gene: NA; CDR3 protein: CASSLKGDTEAFF
V gene: TRBV3-1/TRBV3-2; J gene: TRBJ1-2; clone size: NA; D gene: NA; CDR3 protein: CASSPWRTDYGYTF
V gene: TRBV18; J gene: TRBJ1-1; clone size: NA; D gene: NA; CDR3 protein: CASSRPRGSTEAFF
V gene: TRBV10-3; J gene: TRBJ1-1; clone size: NA; D gene: NA; CDR3 protein: CAISESKGTEAFF
V gene: TRBV18; J gene: TRBJ2-7; clone size: once; D gene: NA; CDR3 protein: CASSPLLQYEQYF
V gene: TRBV19; J gene: TRBJ1-5; clone size: NA; D gene: NA; CDR3 protein: CASRQGNQPQHF
V gene: TRBV7-5; J gene: TRBJ1-5; clone size: NA; D gene: NA; CDR3 protein: CVRSQHPPPGAQHF
V gene: TRBV19; J gene: TRBJ2-5; clone size: NA; D gene: TRBD2; CDR3 protein: CASSILWGGDQETQYF
V gene: TRBV29-1; J gene: TRBJ1-1; clone size: NA; D gene: TRBD1; CDR3 protein: CSVHLDRGPLNTEAFF
V gene: TRBV12-2; J gene: TRBJ1-6; clone size: NA; D gene: NA; CDR3 protein: CASRLTTGTGRKPLHF
V gene: TRBV6-2/TRBV6-3; J gene: TRBJ1-1; clone size: NA; D gene: NA; CDR3 protein: CASSYAGTVLRDTEAFF
V gene: TRBV24-1; J gene: TRBJ2-2; clone size: NA; D gene: TRBD2; CDR3 protein: CATSGTSKTGELFF
V gene: TRBV27; J gene: TRBJ1-5; clone size: NA; D gene: NA; CDR3 protein: CASREGRDQPQHF
V gene: TRBV29-1; J gene: TRBJ1-1; clone size: NA; D gene: NA; CDR3 protein: CSVGTASFMNTEAFF
V gene: TRBV9; J gene: TRBJ1-6; clone size: NA; D gene: TRBD1; CDR3 protein: CASSAADRTNSPLHF
V gene: TRBV9; J gene: TRBJ2-3; clone size: NA; D gene: NA; CDR3 protein: CASSVLSGGGTDTQYF
V gene: TRBV2; J gene: TRBJ1-2; clone size: NA; D gene: TRBD1; CDR3 protein: CASSRTGEFHGYTF
V gene: TRBV18; J gene: TRBJ1-5; clone size: NA; D gene: TRBD1; CDR3 protein: CASSPGQGSNQPQHF
V gene: TRBV19; J gene: TRBJ1-4; clone size: once; D gene: NA; CDR3 protein: CASQRGPATNEKLFF
V gene: TRBV12-3/TRBV12-4; J gene: TRBJ2-1; clone size: once; D gene: NA; CDR3 protein: CASRGQTVSEQFF
V gene: TRBV6-2/TRBV6-3; J gene: TRBJ2-1; clone size: NA; D gene: TRBD2; CDR3 protein: CASSPQVRRERSYNEQFF
V gene: TRBV28; J gene: TRBJ1-1; clone size: NA; D gene: TRBD1; CDR3 protein: CASSQYTGTVGTEAFF
V gene: TRBV6-6; J gene: TRBJ2-7; clone size: NA; D gene: NA; CDR3 protein: CASSYDREMQYF
V gene: TRBV12-5; J gene: TRBJ1-1; clone size: NA; D gene: NA; CDR3 protein: CASGFTGTGNRAEAFF